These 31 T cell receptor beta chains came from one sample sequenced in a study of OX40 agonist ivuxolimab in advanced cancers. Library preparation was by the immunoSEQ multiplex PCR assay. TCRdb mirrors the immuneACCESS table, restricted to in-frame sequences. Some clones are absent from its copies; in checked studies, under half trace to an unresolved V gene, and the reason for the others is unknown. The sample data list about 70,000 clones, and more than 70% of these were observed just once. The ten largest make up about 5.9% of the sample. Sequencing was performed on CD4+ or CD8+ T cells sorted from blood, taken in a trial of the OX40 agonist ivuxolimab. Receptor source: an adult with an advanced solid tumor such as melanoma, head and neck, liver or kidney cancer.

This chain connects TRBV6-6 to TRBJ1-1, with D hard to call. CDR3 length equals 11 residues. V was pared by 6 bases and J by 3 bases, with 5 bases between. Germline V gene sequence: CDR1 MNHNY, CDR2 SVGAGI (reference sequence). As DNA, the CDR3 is TGTGCCAGCAGCGCCGACACTGAAGCTTTCTTT. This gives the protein CASSADTEAFF.

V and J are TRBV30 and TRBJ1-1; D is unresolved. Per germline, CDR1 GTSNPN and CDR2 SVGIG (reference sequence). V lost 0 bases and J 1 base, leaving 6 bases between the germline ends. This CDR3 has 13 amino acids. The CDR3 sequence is CAWSVRENTEAFF. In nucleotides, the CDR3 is TGTGCCTGGAGTGTACGGGAGAACACTGAAGCTTTCTTT.

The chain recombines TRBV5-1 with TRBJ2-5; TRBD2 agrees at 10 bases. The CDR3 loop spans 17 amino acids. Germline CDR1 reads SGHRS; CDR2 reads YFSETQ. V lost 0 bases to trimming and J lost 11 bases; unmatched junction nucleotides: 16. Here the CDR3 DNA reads TGCGCCAGCAGCTTGGGTAGCGGGGGGCTCCCCCGACGGGAGCAGTACTTC. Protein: CASSLGSGGLPRREQYF.

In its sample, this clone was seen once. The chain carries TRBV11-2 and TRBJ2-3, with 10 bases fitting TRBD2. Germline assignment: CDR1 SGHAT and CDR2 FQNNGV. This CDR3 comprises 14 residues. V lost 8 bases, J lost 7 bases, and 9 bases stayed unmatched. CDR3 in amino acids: CASGQRGGQNTQYF. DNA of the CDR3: TGTGCCAGCGGCCAGCGGGGGGGTCAAAATACGCAGTATTTT.

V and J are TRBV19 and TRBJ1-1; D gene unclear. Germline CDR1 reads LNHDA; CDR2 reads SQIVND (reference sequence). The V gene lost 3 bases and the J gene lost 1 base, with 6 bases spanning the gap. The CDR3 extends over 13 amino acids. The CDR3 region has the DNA TGTGCCAGTAGTATGTTTGGGAACACTGAAGCTTTCTTT. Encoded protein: CASSMFGNTEAFF.

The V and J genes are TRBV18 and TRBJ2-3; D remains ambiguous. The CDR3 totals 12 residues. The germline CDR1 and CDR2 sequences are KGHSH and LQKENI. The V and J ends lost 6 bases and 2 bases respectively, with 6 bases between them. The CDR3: CASSQITDTQYF. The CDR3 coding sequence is TGTGCCAGCTCCCAAATCACAGATACGCAGTATTTT.

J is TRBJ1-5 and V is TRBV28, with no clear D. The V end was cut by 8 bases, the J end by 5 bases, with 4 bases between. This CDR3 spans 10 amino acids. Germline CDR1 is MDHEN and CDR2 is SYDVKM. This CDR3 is CASGYQPQHF. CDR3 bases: TGTGCCAGCGGCTATCAGCCCCAGCATTTT.

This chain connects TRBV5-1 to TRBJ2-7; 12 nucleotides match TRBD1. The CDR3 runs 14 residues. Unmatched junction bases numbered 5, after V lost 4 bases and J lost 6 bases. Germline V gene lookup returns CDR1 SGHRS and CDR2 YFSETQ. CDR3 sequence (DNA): TGCGCCAGCAGCCAGGGGACAGGGGGCTCCGAGCAGTACTTC. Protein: CASSQGTGGSEQYF.

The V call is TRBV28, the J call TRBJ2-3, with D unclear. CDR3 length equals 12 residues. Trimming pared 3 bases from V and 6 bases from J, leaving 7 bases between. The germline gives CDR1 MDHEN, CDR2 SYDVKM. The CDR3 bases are TGTGCCAGCAGTTTGTCGTTCGATACGCAGTATTTT. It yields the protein CASSLSFDTQYF.

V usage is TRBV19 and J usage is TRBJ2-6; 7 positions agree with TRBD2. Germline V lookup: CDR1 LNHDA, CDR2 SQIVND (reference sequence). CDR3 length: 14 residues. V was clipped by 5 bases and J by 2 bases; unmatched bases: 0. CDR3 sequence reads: CASSRGAGANVLTF. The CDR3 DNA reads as TGTGCCAGTAGTCGGGGGGCTGGGGCCAACGTCCTGACTTTC. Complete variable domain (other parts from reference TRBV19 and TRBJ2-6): DGGITQSPKYLFRKEGQNVTLSCEQNLNHDAMYWYRQDPGQGLRLIYYSQIVNDFQKGDIAEGYSVSREKKESFPLTVTSAQKNPTAFYLCASSRGAGANVLTFGAGSRLTVL.

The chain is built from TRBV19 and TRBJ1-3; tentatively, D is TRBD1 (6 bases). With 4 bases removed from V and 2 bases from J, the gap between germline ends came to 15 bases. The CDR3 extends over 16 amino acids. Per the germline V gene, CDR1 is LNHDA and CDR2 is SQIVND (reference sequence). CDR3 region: CASSSVTAGAGNTIYF. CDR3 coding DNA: TGTGCCAGTAGTAGTGTAACGGCAGGGGCTGGAAACACCATATATTTT.

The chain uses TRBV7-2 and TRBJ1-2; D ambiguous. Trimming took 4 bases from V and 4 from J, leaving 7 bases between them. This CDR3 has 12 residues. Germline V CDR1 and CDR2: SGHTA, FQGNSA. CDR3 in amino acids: CASSSGTYGYTF. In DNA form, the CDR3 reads TGTGCCAGCAGCTCGGGAACCTATGGCTACACCTTC.

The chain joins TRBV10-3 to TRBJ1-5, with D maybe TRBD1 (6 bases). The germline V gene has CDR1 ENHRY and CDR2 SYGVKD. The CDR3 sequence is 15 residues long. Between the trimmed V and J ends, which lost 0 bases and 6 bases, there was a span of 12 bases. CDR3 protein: CAISESPMGAQPQHF. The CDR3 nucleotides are TGTGCCATCAGTGAGTCGCCCATGGGGGCTCAGCCCCAGCATTTT.

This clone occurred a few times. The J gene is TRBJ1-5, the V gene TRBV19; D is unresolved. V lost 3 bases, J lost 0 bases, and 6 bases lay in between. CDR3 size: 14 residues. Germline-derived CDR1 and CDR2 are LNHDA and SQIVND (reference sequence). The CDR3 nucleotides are TGTGCCAGTAGTATTGGTTATAGCAATCAGCCCCAGCATTTT. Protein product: CASSIGYSNQPQHF.

CDR3 protein: CASSRGGGNQPQHF. CDR3 DNA sequence: TGTGCCAGCAGTCGGGGGGGCGGCAATCAGCCCCAGCATTTT. V and J are TRBV27 and TRBJ1-5; possibly TRBD1 for D (6 bases). Trimming took off 5 bases at V and 2 bases at J, with 10 bases between the two ends. CDR3 size: 14 residues. From germline, CDR1 is MNHEY and CDR2 SMNVEV (reference sequence).

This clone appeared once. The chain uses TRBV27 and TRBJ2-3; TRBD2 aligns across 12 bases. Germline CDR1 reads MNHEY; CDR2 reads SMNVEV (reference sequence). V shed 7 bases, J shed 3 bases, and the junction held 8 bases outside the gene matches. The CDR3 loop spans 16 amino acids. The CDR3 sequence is CASNLLAGGETDTQYF. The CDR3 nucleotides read TGTGCCAGCAACCTTCTAGCGGGGGGGGAGACAGATACGCAGTATTTT.

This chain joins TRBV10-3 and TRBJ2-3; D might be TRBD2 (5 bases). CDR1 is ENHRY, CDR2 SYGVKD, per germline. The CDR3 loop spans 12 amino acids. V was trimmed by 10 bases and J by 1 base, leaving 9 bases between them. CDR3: CASGLGTDTQYF. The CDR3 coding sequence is TGTGCCAGCGGACTGGGCACAGATACGCAGTATTTT.

The CDR3 sequence: CASSLGTGLGEQYF. In DNA, the CDR3 is TGTGCCAGCAGCTTGGGGACAGGCCTGGGCGAGCAGTACTTC. The chain links TRBV5-4 to TRBJ2-7; 7 nucleotides align to TRBD1. The CDR3 has 14 residues. The germline V gene encodes CDR1 SGHNT and CDR2 YYREEE (reference sequence). The V segment lost 0 bases and the J segment 6 bases; nucleotides outside the gene matches: 6.

The CDR3 sequence: CASSLYGQGALGYTF. The CDR3 DNA reads TGTGCCAGCAGTTTATACGGACAGGGGGCACTTGGCTACACCTTC. The chain joins TRBV28 to TRBJ1-2; 11 positions match TRBD1. The V gene end was trimmed by 1 base and the J gene end by 7 bases; junction bases not matched to a gene: 5. This CDR3 contains 15 residues. Germline V gene lookup returns CDR1 MDHEN and CDR2 SYDVKM.

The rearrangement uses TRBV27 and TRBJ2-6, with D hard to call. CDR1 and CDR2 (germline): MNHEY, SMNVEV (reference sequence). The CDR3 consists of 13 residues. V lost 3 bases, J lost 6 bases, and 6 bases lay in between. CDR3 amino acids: CASSFRLANVLTF. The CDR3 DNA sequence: TGTGCCAGCAGTTTCCGATTGGCCAACGTCCTGACTTTC.

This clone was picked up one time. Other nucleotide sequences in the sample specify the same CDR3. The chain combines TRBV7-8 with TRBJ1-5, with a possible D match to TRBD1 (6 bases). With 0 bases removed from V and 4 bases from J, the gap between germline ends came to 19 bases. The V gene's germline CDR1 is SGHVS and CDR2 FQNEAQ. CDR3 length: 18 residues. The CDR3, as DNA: TGTGCCAGCAGCTTAGCGGGAGGCCGGACAGACTTTAATCAGCCCCAGCATTTT. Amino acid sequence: CASSLAGGRTDFNQPQHF.

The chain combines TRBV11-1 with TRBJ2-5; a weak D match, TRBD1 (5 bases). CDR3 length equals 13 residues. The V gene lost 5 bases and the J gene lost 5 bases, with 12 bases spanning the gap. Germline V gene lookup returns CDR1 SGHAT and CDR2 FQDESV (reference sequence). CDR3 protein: CASSTQGGETQYF. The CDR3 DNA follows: TGTGCCAGCAGCACCCAGGGTGGGGAGACCCAGTACTTC. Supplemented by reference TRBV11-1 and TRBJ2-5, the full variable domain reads EAEVAQSPRYKITEKSQAVAFWCDPISGHATLYWYRQILGQGPELLVQFQDESVVDDSQLPKDRFSAERLKGVDSTLKIQPAELGDSAMYLCASSTQGGETQYFGPGTRLLVL.

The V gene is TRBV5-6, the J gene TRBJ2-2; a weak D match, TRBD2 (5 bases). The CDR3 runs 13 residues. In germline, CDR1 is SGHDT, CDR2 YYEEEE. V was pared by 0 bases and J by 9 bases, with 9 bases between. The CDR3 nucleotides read TGTGCCAGCAGCTTGGGAGGGTACCGGGAGCTGTTTTTT. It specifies CASSLGGYRELFF.

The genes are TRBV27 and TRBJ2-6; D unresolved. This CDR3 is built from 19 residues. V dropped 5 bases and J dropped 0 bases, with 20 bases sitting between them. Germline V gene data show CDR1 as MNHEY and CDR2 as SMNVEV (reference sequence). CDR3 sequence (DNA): TGTGCCAGCAGTCCCCTCGACCTGACGGCGGACTCTGGGGCCAACGTCCTGACTTTC. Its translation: CASSPLDLTADSGANVLTF.

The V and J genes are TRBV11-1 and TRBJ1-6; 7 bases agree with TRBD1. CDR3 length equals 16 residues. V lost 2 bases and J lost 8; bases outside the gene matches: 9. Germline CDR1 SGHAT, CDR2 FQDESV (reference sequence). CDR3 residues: CASSLHTGTDDSPLHF. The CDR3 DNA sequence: TGTGCCAGCAGCTTACACACCGGGACAGACGATTCACCCCTCCACTTT. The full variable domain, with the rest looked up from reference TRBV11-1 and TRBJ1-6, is EAEVAQSPRYKITEKSQAVAFWCDPISGHATLYWYRQILGQGPELLVQFQDESVVDDSQLPKDRFSAERLKGVDSTLKIQPAELGDSAMYLCASSLHTGTDDSPLHFGNGTRLTVT.

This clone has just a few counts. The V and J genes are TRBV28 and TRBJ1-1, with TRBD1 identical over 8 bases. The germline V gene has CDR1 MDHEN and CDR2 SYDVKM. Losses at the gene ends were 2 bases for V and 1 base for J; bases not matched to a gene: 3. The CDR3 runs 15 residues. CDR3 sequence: CASSLAQGGNTEAFF. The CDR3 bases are TGTGCCAGCAGTTTAGCACAGGGGGGGAACACTGAAGCTTTCTTT.

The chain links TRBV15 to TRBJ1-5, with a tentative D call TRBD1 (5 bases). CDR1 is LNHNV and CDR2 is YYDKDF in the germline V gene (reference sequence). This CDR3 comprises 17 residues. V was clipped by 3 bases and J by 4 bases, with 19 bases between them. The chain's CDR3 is CATSREGQSPRNQPQHF. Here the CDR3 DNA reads TGTGCCACCAGCAGGGAGGGGCAGTCCCCCAGGAATCAGCCCCAGCATTTT.

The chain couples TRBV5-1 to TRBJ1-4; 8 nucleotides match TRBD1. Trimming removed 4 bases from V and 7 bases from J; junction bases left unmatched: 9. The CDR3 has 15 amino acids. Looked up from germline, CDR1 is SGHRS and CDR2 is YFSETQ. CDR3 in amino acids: CASSPRTGTGEKLFF. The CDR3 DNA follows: TGCGCCAGCAGCCCGAGGACAGGGACGGGTGAAAAACTGTTTTTT.

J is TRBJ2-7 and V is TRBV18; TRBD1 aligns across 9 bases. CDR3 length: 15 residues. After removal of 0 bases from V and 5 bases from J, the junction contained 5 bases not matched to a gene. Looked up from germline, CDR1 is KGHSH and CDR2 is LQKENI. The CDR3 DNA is TGTGCCAGCTCACCACCCGGGACAGGGATCAACGAGCAGTACTTC. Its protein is CASSPPGTGINEQYF.

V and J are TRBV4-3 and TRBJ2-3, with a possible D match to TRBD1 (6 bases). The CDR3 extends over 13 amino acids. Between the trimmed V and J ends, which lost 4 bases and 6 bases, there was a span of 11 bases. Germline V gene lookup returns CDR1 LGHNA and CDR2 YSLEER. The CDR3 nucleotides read TGCGCCAGCAGCCTCAGGGGTTCTGATACGCAGTATTTT. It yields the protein CASSLRGSDTQYF.

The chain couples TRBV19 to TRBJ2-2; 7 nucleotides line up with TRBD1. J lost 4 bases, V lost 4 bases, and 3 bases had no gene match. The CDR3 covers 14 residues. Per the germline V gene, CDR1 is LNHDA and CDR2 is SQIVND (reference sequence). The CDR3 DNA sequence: TGTGCCAGTAGTAGGGACAGATCCACCGGGGAGCTGTTTTTT. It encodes CASSRDRSTGELFF.